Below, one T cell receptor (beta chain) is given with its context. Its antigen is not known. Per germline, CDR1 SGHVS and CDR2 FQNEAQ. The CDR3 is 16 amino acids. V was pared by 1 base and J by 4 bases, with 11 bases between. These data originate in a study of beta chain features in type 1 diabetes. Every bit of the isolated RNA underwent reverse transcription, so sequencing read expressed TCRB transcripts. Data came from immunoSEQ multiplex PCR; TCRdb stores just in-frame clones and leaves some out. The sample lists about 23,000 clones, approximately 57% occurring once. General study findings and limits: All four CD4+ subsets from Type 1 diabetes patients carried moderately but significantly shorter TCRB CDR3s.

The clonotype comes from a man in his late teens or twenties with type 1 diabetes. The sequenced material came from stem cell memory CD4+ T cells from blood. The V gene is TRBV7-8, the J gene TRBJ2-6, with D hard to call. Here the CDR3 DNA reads TGTGCCAGCAGCTTAGGCGCTAGTTGGGGGGCCAACGTCCTGACTTTC. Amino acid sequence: CASSLGASWGANVLTF.